This TCR beta chain was identified during a study of blood T cell repertoires in COVID-19. Study-level information: Whether acute or convalescent, the COVID-19 samples came from the United States, Italy and Spain. T cells, B-cell-depleted T cells, or PBMCs provided the cDNA or gDNA that served as material.

From germline, CDR1 is SNHLY and CDR2 FYNNEI. V was trimmed by 8 bases and J by 0 bases, leaving 14 bases between them. The CDR3 covers 15 residues. Source study methods: Quantification of nucleated cells was approximated via reference gene primer amplification. The assay was immunoSEQ multiplex PCR, and TCRdb's table has in-frame clones only and misses some. Clone size and V and J calls were adopted from that table, with D and trimming inferred from the DNA. The sample contains roughly 200,000 clones, approximately 78% of which appear only once. The sequencing input was peripheral blood. This receptor was taken from a woman older than 75 with COVID-19, enrolled during active disease. The chain has TRBV2 and TRBJ1-3, with D unclear. The CDR3 nucleotides read TGTGCCAGCCGTGGAGGGAGTTTCTCTGGAAACACCATATATTTT. Protein product: CASRGGSFSGNTIYF.